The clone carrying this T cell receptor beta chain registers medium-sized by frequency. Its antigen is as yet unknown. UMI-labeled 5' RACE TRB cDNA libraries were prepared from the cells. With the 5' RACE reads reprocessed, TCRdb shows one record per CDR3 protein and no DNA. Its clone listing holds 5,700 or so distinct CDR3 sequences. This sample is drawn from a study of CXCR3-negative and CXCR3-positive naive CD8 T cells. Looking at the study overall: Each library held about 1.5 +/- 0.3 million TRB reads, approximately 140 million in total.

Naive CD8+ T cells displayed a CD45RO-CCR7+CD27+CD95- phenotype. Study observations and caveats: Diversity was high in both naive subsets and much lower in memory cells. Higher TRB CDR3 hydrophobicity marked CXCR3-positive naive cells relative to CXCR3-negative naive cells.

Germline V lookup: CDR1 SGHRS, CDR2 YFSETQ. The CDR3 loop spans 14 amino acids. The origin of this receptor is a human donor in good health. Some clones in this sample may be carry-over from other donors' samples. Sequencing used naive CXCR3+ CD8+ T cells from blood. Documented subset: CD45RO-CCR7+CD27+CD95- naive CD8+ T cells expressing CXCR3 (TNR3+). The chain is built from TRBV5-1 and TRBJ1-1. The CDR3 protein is CASSLGGVNTEAFF.